The source of this T cell receptor (beta chain) is a study of T-cell reconstitution after alpha-beta-depleted transplantation in children. The V gene lost 0 bases and the J gene lost 12 bases, with 18 bases spanning the gap. The CDR3 extends over 15 amino acids. Per the germline V gene, CDR1 is MNHEY and CDR2 is SVGAGI. Library preparation (for TCRbeta) was performed with unique molecular identifiers. In TCRdb, the PCR reads were re-called with MiXCR into one record per CDR3 protein. The sample carries a few hundred thousand distinct CDR3 sequences, about a tenth recorded once. This clonotype was sampled from a human donor who donated a stem cell graft to a child with acute lymphoblastic leukemia. Source: PBMCs from the stem cell graft donor, taken from the stem cell graft. The J gene is TRBJ1-3, the V gene TRBV6-5; D gene ambiguous. The CDR3 is CASSYSGTSGGVIYF. The CDR3, as DNA: TGTGCCAGCAGTTACTCGGGCACCTCCGGCGGGGTCATATATTTT.